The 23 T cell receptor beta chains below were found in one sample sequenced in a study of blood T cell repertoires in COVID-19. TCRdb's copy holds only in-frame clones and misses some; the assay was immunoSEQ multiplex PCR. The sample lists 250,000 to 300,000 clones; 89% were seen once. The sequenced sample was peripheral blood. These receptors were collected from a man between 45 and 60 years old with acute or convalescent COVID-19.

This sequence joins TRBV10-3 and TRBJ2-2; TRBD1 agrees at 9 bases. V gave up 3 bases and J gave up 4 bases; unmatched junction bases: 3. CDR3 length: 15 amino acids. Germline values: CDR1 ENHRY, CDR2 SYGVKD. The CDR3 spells CAISERTGVTGELFF. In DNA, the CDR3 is TGTGCCATCAGTGAAAGGACAGGGGTCACCGGGGAGCTGTTTTTT.

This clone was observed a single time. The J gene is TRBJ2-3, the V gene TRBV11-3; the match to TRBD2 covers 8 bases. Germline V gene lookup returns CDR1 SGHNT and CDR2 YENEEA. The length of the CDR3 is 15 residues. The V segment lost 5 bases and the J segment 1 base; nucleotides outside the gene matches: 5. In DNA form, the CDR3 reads TGTGCCAGCAGCCGTAGCGGGGAAGGCACAGATACGCAGTATTTT. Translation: CASSRSGEGTDTQYF.

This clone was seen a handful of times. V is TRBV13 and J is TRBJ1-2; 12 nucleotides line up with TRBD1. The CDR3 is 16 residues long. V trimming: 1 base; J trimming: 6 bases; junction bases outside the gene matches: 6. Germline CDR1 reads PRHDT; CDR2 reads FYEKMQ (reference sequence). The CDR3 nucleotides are TGTGCCAGCAGCTTAGTAGGGACAGGGGGCGTAAATGGCTACACCTTC. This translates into CASSLVGTGGVNGYTF.

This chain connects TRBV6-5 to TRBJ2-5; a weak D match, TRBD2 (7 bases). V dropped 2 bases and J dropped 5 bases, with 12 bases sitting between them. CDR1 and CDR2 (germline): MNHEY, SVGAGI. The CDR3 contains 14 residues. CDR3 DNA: TGTGCCAGCAGTTACGGGGGGGGCGCGGAGACCCAGTACTTC. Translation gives CASSYGGGAETQYF.

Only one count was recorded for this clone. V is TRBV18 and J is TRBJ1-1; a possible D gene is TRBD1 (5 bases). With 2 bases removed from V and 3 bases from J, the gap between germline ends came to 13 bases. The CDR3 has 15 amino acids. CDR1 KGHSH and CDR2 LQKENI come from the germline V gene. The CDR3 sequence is CASSPETGGDTEAFF. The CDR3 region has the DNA TGTGCCAGCTCACCAGAGACGGGGGGGGACACTGAAGCTTTCTTT.

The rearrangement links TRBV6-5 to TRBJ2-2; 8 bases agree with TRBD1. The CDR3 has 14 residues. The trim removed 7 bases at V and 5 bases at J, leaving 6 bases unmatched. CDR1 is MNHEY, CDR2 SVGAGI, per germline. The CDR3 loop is CASNPTGATGELFF. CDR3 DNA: TGTGCCAGCAATCCGACAGGGGCAACCGGGGAGCTGTTTTTT.

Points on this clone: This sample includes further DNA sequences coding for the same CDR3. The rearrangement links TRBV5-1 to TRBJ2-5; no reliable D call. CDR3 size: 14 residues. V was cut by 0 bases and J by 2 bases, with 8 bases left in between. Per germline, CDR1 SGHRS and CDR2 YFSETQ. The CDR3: CASSLGTLQETQYF. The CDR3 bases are TGCGCCAGCAGCTTGGGAACGCTACAAGAGACCCAGTACTTC.

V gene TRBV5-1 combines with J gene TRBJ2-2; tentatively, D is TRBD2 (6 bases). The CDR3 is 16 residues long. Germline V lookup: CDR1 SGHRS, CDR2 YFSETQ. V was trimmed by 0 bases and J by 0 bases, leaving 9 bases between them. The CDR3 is CASSLAGGANTGELFF. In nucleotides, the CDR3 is TGCGCCAGCAGCTTGGCCGGGGGAGCGAACACCGGGGAGCTGTTTTTT.

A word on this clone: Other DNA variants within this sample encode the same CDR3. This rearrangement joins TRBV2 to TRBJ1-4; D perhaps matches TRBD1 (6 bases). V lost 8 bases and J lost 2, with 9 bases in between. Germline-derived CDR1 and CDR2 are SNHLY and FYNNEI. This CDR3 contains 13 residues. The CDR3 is CASSGETNEKLFF. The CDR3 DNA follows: TGTGCCAGCTCAGGGGAGACTAATGAAAAACTGTTTTTT.

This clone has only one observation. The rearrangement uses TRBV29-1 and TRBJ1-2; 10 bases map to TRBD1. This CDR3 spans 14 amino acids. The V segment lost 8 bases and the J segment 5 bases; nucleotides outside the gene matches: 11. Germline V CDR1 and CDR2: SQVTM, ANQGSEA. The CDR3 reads CSSGGGTGEYGYTF. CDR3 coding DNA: TGCAGCTCTGGTGGAGGGACAGGGGAATATGGCTACACCTTC.

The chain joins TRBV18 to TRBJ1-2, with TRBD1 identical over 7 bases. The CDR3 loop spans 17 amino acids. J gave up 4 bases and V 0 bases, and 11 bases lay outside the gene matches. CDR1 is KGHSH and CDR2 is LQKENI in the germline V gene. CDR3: CASSPPRQGPRSYGYTF. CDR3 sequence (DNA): TGTGCCAGCTCACCACCGCGACAGGGACCGAGGAGCTATGGCTACACCTTC.

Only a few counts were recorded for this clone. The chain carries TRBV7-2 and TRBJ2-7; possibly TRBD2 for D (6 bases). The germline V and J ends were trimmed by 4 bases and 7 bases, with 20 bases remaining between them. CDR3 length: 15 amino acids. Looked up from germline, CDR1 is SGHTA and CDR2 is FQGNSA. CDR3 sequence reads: CASSYQPGLPWEQYF. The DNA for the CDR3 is TGTGCCAGCAGCTACCAGCCGGGACTCCCTTGGGAGCAGTACTTC.

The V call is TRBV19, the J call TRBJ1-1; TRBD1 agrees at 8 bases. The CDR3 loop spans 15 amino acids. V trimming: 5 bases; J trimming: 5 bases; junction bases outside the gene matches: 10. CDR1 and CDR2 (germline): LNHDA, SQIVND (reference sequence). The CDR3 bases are TGTGCCAGTAGTGCTTCCCAGGGGGCTAGGACTGAAGCTTTCTTT. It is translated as CASSASQGARTEAFF.

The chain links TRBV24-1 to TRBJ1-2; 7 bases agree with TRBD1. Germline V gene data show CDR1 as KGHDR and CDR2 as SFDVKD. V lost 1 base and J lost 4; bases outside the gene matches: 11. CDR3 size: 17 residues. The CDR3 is CATSDFDRATGLYGYTF. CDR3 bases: TGTGCCACCAGTGATTTTGACAGGGCGACCGGCCTCTATGGCTACACCTTC.

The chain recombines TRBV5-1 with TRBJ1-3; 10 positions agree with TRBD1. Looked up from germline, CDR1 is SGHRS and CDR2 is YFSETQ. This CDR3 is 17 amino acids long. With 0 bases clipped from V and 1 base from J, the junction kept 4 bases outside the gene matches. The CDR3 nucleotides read TGCGCCAGCAGCTTGGGGACAGGGGGAGTGTCTGGAAACACCATATATTTT. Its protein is CASSLGTGGVSGNTIYF. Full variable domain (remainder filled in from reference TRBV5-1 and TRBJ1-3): KAGVTQTPRYLIKTRGQQVTLSCSPISGHRSVSWYQQTPGQGLQFLFEYFSETQRNKGNFPGRFSGRQFSNSRSEMNVSTLELGDSALYLCASSLGTGGVSGNTIYFGEGSWLTVV.

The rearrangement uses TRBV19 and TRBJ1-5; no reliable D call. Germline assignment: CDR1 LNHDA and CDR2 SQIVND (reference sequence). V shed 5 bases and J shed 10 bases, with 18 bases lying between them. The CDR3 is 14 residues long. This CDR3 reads CASSPREGAIPQHF. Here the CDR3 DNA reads TGTGCCAGTAGTCCCCGGGAGGGTGCGATACCCCAGCATTTT.

The DNA for the CDR3 is TGTGCCAGCAGTGAATCGGTTAATGAAAAACTGTTTTTT. Translated: CASSESVNEKLFF. The rearrangement links TRBV6-1 to TRBJ1-4; D unclear. Germline CDR1 is MNHNS and CDR2 is SASEGT. V gave up 2 bases and J gave up 4 bases, with 5 bases separating them. The CDR3 length is 13 residues.

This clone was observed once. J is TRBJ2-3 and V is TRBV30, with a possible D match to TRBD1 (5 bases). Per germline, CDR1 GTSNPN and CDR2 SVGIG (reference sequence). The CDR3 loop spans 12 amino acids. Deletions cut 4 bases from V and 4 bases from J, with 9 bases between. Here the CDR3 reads CAWKGAADTQYF. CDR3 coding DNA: TGTGCCTGGAAAGGGGCGGCAGATACGCAGTATTTT.

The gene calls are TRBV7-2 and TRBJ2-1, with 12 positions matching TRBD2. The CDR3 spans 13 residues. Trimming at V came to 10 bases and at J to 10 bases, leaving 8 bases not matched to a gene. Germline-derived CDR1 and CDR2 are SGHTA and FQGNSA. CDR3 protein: CATAPTSGGEQFF. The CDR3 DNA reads TGTGCCACCGCCCCGACTAGCGGGGGCGAGCAGTTCTTC.

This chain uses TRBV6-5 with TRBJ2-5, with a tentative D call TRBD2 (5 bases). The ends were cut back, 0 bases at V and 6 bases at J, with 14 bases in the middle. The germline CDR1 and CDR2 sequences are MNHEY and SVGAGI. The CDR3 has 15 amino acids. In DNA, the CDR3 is TGTGCCAGCAGTTACTCGAGGACTCTGGGCAAGACCCAGTACTTC. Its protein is CASSYSRTLGKTQYF.

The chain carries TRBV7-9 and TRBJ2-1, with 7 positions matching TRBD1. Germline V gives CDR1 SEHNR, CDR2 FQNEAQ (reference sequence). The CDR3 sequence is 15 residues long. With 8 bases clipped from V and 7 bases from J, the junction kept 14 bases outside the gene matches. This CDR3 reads CASGGQDDLRNEQFF. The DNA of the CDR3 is TGTGCCAGCGGTGGACAGGACGATCTACGGAATGAGCAGTTCTTC.

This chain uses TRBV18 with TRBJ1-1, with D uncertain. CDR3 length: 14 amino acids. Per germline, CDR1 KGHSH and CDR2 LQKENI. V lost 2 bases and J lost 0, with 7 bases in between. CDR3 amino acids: CASSPSQVNTEAFF. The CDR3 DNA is TGTGCCAGCTCACCATCCCAGGTGAACACTGAAGCTTTCTTT.

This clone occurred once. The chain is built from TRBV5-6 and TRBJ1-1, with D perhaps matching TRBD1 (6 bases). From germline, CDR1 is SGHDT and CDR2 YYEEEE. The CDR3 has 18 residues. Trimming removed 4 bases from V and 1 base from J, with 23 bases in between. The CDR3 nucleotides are TGTGCCAGCAGCCGAAGGCGGGAGGGTTGGGGGCAGAACACTGAAGCTTTCTTT. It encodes CASSRRREGWGQNTEAFF. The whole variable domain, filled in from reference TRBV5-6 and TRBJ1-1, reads DAGVTQSPTHLIKTRGQQVTLRCSPKSGHDTVSWYQQALGQGPQFIFQYYEEEERQRGNFPDRFSGHQFPNYSSELNVNALLLGDSALYLCASSRRREGWGQNTEAFFGQGTRLTVV.